Each of the 8 T cell receptor beta chains below was sequenced from the same sample in a study of human T cells and chemical hapten exposure. MiXCR, applied by TCRdb to the RACE reads, yields one record per CDR3 protein. The table records approximately 79,000 distinct CDR3 sequences, about 8.6% of them present only once. Time point described: healthy volunteer bleed at 6 weeks. Unfractionated whole blood was the source of the extracted total RNA. The material sequenced was whole blood. Receptors originate from a male donor in good health. Some clones in this sample may be carry-over from other donors' samples.

Ten or more counts support this clonotype. The chain is built from TRBV27 and TRBJ2-1; 7 bases line up with TRBD1. J lost 10 bases, V lost 2 bases, and 5 bases had no gene match. Germline V gene sequence: CDR1 MNHEY, CDR2 SMNVEV (reference sequence). The CDR3 totals 13 residues. The CDR3 is CASSLMEGGEQFF. The DNA of the CDR3 is TGTGCCAGCAGTTTAATGGAAGGGGGCGAGCAGTTCTTC.

This clonotype was seen a handful of times. This chain links TRBV6-5 with TRBJ2-3; 7 bases map to TRBD1. Germline assignment: CDR1 MNHEY and CDR2 SVGAGI. Unmatched junction bases numbered 7, after V lost 2 bases and J lost 2 bases. The CDR3 totals 16 residues. Written as DNA, the CDR3 is TGTGCCAGCAGTTACACAGGGGCAGCTGCCACAGATACGCAGTATTTT. Translated: CASSYTGAAATDTQYF.

J is TRBJ2-3 and V is TRBV6-5; 8 nucleotides match TRBD2. In germline, CDR1 is MNHEY, CDR2 SVGAGI. This CDR3 comprises 16 residues. J lost 0 bases, V lost 6 bases, and 8 bases had no gene match. The CDR3 DNA sequence: TGTGCCAGCAGATGGGCTAGCGGGTCTAGCACAGATACGCAGTATTTT. Its protein product is CASRWASGSSTDTQYF.

This clonotype was found many times. CDR3 bases: TGTGCCGCCAGACAGGGCAGCTCTGGGGCCAACGTCCTGACTTTC. This gives the protein CAARQGSSGANVLTF. The genes are TRBV10-3 and TRBJ2-6, with 7 bases lining up with TRBD1. CDR3 length: 15 amino acids. The germline V gene has CDR1 ENHRY and CDR2 SYGVKD. Germline trimming cut 11 bases from V and 0 bases from J; bases unmatched to any gene: 7.

V is TRBV3-1 and J is TRBJ2-3; D call uncertain. V gave up 0 bases and J gave up 6 bases, with 10 bases separating them. Germline V lookup: CDR1 LGHDT, CDR2 YNNKEL (reference sequence). CDR3 length: 14 amino acids. The CDR3 spells CASSQDLKGDTQYF. The CDR3 bases are TGTGCCAGCAGCCAAGATTTGAAAGGGGATACGCAGTATTTT.

This clonotype has at least ten counts. This chain uses TRBV4-3 with TRBJ2-7; D not certain. The V gene lost 0 bases and the J gene lost 1 base, with 4 bases spanning the gap. The CDR3 contains 13 residues. Germline V gene sequence: CDR1 LGHNA, CDR2 YSLEER. CDR3 DNA: TGCGCCAGCAGCCAAGAGGGGTCCTACGAGCAGTACTTC. Its protein product is CASSQEGSYEQYF.

This clonotype turned up a few times. The genes are TRBV12-3 or TRBV12-4 and TRBJ1-5; TRBD1 is a possible D gene (5 bases). Trimming shortened V by 1 base and J by 3 bases, and 7 bases separated the two germline ends. The length of the CDR3 is 14 residues. CDR3 residues: CASSLGQFNQPQHF. Here the CDR3 DNA reads TGTGCCAGCAGTTTAGGACAGTTCAATCAGCCCCAGCATTTT.

This clonotype has a count of ten or more. The rearrangement joins TRBV12-3 or TRBV12-4 to TRBJ1-2; TRBD1 is a possible D gene (5 bases). Trimming stripped 3 bases from V and 4 bases from J, with 9 bases between. The CDR3 loop spans 13 amino acids. The CDR3 coding sequence is TGTGCCAGCAGTTTTCAACAGGCCTATGGCTACACCTTC. It codes for CASSFQQAYGYTF.